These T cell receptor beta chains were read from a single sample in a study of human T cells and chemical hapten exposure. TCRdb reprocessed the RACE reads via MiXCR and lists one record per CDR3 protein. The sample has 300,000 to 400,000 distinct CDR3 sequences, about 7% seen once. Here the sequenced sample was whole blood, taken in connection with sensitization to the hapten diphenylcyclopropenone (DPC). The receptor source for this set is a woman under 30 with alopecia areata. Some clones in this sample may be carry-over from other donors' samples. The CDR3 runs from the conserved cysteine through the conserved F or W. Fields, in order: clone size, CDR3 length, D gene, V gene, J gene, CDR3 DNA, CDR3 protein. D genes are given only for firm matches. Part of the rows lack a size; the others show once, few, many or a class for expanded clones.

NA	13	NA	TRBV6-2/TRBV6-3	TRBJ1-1	TGTGCCAGCAGCCATACACCGAACACTGAAGCTTTCTTT	CASSHTPNTEAFF
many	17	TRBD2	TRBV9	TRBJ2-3	TGTGCCAGCAGCGTAAGCCAGACTAGCGGCAGCACAGATACGCAGTATTTT	CASSVSQTSGSTDTQYF
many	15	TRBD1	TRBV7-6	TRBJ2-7	TGTGCCAGCAGCTTATACCCCTTACAGGGGTACGAGCAGTACTTC	CASSLYPLQGYEQYF
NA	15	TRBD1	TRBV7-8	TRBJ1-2	TGTGCCAGCAGCTTACAGACAGGGACTAACTATGGCTACACCTTC	CASSLQTGTNYGYTF
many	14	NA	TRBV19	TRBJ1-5	TGTGCCAGTAGTAACCGTTATGGCAATCAGCCCCAGCATTTT	CASSNRYGNQPQHF
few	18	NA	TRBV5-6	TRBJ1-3	TGTGCCAGCAGCTCCCGTCGTGGGGCGTACCAAGGCGGAAACACCATATATTTT	CASSSRRGAYQGGNTIYF
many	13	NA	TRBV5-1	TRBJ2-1	TGCGCCAGCAGCTTGGGGCCCTTGGGTGAGCAGTTCTTC	CASSLGPLGEQFF
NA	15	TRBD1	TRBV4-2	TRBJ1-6	TGTGCCAGCAGCCAAGATGGGGACAGGTATTCACCCCTCCACTTT	CASSQDGDRYSPLHF
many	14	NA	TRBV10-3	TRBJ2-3	TGTGCCATCAGTGAAGGGTCGCCCCCAGATACGCAGTATTTT	CAISEGSPPDTQYF
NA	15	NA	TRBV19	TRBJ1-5	TGTGCCAGTAGTAACATACGACAAAGTAATCAGCCCCAGCATTTT	CASSNIRQSNQPQHF
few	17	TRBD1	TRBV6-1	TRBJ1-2	TGTGCCAGCAGTGAAGATCGGGGAAGGGCCAGGGGGCTCGGCTACACCTTC	CASSEDRGRARGLGYTF
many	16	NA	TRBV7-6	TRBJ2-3	TGTGCCAGCAGCTTTCCCTATGTGGGGGGCGGAGATACGCAGTATTTT	CASSFPYVGGGDTQYF
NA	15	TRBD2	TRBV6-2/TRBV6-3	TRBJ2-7	TGTGCCAGCAGCCTCAGCGGGGGGGAGACCTACGAGCAGTACTTC	CASSLSGGETYEQYF
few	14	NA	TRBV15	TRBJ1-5	TGTGCCACCAGCAATAGACAGCAGAATCAGCCCCAGCATTTT	CATSNRQQNQPQHF
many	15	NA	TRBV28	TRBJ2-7	TGTGCCAGCAGTTACCTTCAGGGCAAGGCCTACGAGCAGTACTTC	CASSYLQGKAYEQYF
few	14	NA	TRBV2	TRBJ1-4	TGTGCCAGCAGTGAGGGAAACAGTGGGGAAAAACTGTTTTTT	CASSEGNSGEKLFF
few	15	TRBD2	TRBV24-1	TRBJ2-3	TGTGCCACCAGTGATGCGGGGGACTTCACAGATACGCAGTATTTT	CATSDAGDFTDTQYF
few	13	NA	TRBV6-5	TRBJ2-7	TGTGCCAGCAGTCGAACCTTAACCTACGAGCAGTACTTC	CASSRTLTYEQYF
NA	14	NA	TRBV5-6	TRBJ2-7	TGTGCCAGCAGCTTGATCGGGAGCTCCTACGAGCAGTACTTC	CASSLIGSSYEQYF
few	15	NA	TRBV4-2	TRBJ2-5	TGTGCCAGCAGCCAAGAACGTGCGGGGAAAGAGACCCAGTACTTC	CASSQERAGKETQYF
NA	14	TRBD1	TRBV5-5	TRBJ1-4	TGTGCCAGCAGCGCGGGACAGGGTAATGAAAAACTGTTTTTT	CASSAGQGNEKLFF
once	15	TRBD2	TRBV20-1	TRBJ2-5	TGCAGTGCCTTGTCTAGCGGATCCTTTCAAGAGACCCAGTACTTC	CSALSSGSFQETQYF
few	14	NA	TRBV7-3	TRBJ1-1	TGTGCCAGCAGCATACAGCCCTGGGACACTGAAGCTTTCTTT	CASSIQPWDTEAFF
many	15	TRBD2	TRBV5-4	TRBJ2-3	TGTGCCAGCCGACTAGCGGGGGGGCCTGGAGATACGCAGTATTTT	CASRLAGGPGDTQYF
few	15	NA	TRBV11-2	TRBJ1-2	TGTGCCAGCAGCCCCAGTGGGGGGCGCGGGAATGGCTACACCTTC	CASSPSGGRGNGYTF
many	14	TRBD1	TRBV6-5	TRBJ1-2	TGTGCCAGCTCCCAAACGGGACAGACCTATGGCTACACCTTC	CASSQTGQTYGYTF
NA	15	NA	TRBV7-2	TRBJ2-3	TGTGCCAGCAGCCCAAAGGCCCATCGCACAGATACGCAGTATTTT	CASSPKAHRTDTQYF
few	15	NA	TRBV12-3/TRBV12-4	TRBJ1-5	TGTGCCAGCAGTTTAAATTGGGTTAGCAATCAGCCCCAGCATTTT	CASSLNWVSNQPQHF
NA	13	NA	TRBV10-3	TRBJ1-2	TGTGCCATCCGAGGGACCGGGATATATGGCTACACCTTC	CAIRGTGIYGYTF
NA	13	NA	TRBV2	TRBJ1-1	TGTGCCAGCAGTGAAGTGGCCCTGGCAAAAGCTTTCTTT	CASSEVALAKAFF
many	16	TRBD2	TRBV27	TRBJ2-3	TGTGCCAGCAGTTTTCGGGGCGGGGGGGCCAGAGATACGCAGTATTTT	CASSFRGGGARDTQYF
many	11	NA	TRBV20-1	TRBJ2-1	TGCAGTGCTAGTCACGGGGTTCTTGAGTTCTTC	CSASHGVLEFF
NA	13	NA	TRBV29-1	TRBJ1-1	TGCAGCGTTGAACCAGAAATGAACACTGAAGCTTTCTTT	CSVEPEMNTEAFF
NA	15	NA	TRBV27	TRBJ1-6	TGTGCCAGCAGTTTAATAGTACAGGATCGATCACCCCTCCACTTT	CASSLIVQDRSPLHF
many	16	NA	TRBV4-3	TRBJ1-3	TGCGCCAGCAGCCAAGTATACGAAACTGGTGGAAACACCATATATTTT	CASSQVYETGGNTIYF
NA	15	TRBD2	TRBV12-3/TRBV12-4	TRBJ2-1	TGTGCCAGCAGTTTAGCCAGCGGGGGGGCCAATGAGCAGTTCTTC	CASSLASGGANEQFF
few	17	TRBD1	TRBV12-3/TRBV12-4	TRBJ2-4	TGTGCCAGCAGTTTATCAACAGGGGCGGTTATGAAAAACATTCAGTACTTC	CASSLSTGAVMKNIQYF
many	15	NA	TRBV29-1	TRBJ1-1	TGCAGCGTTGAAGATCCGTTGGGGTTGAACACTGAAGCTTTCTTT	CSVEDPLGLNTEAFF
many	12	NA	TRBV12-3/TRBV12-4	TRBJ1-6	TGTGCCAGCAGTTTACCCAATTCACCCCTCCACTTT	CASSLPNSPLHF
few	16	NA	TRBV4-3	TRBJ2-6	TGCGCCAGCAGCCAAGATCGCCCCTCTGGGGCCAACGTCCTGACTTTC	CASSQDRPSGANVLTF